This T cell receptor beta chain was recorded in a study of control samples from healthy donors and cancer patients. Repertoires were generated with immunoSEQ multiplex PCR, while TCRdb's copy carries only in-frame clones and drops some. The sample comprises about 100,000 clones, about 89% of which are singletons, and 7.8% rests with the top ten. Sequences were obtained from blood. This receptor was obtained from a man younger than 45 in good health.

CDR3 residues: CATSDLGGLEAFF. The DNA for the CDR3 is TGTGCCACCAGTGATTTGGGGGGTCTTGAAGCTTTCTTT. The chain employs TRBV24-1 and TRBJ1-1, with D tentatively TRBD1 (5 bases). Germline CDR1 KGHDR, CDR2 SFDVKD. Trimming removed 0 bases at V and 7 bases at J, with 8 bases between. This CDR3 has 13 amino acids.